One T cell receptor (beta chain) is described in this entry. Assignment of participants to cohorts was predicated upon participant-reported clinical history. All recovered Cohort 3 donors got two negative PCRs, got clearance, or saw symptom resolution. Libraries were prepared by immunoSEQ multiplex PCR; TCRdb keeps only in-frame clonotypes and omits some of them. Found here are roughly 250,000 clones, 85% to 90% of them singletons; the top ten hold under 2%. This CDR3 is 17 amino acids long. After removal of 8 bases from V and 0 bases from J, the junction contained 8 bases not matched to a gene. Per germline, CDR1 LGHDT and CDR2 YNNKEL (reference sequence). This entry belongs to a study of blood T cell repertoires in COVID-19. Study in general: The United States, Italy and Spain were the sources of the acute and convalescent COVID-19 samples. Sample material is recorded as cDNA or gDNA derived from T cells, B-cell-depleted T cells, or PBMCs.

The specimen was PBMCs or T cells enriched from blood (not recorded which). This clonotype was obtained from a woman between 50 and 59 years old who had recovered from COVID-19. The V call is TRBV3-1 (or the pseudogene TRBV3-2), the J call TRBJ2-1; TRBD2 matches at 12 bases. CDR3 DNA: TGTGCCAGCTCGGGACTAGCGGGCAGGAGCTCCTACAATGAGCAGTTCTTC. Its translation is CASSGLAGRSSYNEQFF.